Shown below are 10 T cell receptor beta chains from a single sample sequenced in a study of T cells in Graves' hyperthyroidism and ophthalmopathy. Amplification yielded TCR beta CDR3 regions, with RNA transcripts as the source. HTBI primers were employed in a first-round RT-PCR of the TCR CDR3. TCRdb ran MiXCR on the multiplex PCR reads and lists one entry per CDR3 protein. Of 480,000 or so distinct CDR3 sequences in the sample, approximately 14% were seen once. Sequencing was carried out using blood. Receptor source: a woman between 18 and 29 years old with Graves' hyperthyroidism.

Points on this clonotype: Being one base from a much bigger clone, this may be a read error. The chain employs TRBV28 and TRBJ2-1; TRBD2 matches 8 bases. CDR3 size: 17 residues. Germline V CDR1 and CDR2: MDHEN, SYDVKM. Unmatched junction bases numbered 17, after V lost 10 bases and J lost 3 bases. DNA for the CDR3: TGTGCCATAACAGAGCGGGAGTCGTCGGCGGACTACAATGAGCAGTTCTTC. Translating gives CAITERESSADYNEQFF. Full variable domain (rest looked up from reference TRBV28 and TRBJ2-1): DVKVTQSSRYLVKRTGEKVFLECVQDMDHENMFWYRQDPGLGLRLIYFSYDVKMKEKGDIPEGYSVSREKKERFSLILESASTNQTSMYLCAITERESSADYNEQFFGPGTRLTVL.

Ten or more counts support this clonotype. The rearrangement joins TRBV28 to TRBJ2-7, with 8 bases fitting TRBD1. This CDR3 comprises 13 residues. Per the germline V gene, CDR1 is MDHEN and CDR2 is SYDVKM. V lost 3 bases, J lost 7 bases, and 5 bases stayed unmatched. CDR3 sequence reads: CASSFPRGHEQYF. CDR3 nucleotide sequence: TGTGCCAGCAGTTTTCCCAGGGGGCATGAGCAGTACTTC.

The CDR3 DNA follows: TGTGCCAGCAGCCTTCTCGCTTATGAAGCTTTCTTT. Translated, it gives CASSLLAYEAFF. This chain connects TRBV5-6 to TRBJ1-1, with unresolved D. This CDR3 contains 12 residues. The germline CDR1 and CDR2 sequences are SGHDT and YYEEEE. V was pared by 4 bases and J by 7 bases, with 11 bases between.

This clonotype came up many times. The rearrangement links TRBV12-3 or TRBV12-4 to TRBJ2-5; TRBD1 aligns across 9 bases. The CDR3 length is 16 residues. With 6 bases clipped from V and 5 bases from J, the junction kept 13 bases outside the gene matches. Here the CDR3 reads CASSSEPQGASETQYF. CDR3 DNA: TGTGCCAGCAGCTCTGAGCCACAGGGGGCTAGCGAGACCCAGTACTTC.

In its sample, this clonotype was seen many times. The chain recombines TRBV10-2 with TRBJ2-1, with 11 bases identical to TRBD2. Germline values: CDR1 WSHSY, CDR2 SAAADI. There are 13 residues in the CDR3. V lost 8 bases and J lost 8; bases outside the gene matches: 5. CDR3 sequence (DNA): TGCGCCAGCCGTCAACTAGCGGGAGATGAGCAGTTCTTC. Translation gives CASRQLAGDEQFF.

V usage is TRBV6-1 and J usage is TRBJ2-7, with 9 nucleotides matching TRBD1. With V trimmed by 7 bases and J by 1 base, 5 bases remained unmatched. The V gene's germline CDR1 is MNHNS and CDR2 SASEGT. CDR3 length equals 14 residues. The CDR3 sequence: CASTSDRGSYEQYF. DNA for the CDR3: TGTGCCAGCACCTCGGACAGGGGTTCCTACGAGCAGTACTTC.

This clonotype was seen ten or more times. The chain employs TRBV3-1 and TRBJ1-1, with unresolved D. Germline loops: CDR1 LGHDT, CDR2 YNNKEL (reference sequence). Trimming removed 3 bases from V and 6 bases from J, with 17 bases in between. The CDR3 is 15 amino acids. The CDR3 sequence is CASSQSSVGRPEAFF. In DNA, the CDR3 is TGTGCCAGCAGCCAGTCAAGCGTCGGTAGACCTGAAGCTTTCTTT.

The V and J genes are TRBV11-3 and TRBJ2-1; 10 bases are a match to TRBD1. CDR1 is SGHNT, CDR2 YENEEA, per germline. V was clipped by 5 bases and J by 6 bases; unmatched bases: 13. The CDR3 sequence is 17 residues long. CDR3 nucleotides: TGTGCCAGCAGCACCAGAATGGGGACAGGGGATGGCAATGAGCAGTTCTTC. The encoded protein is CASSTRMGTGDGNEQFF.

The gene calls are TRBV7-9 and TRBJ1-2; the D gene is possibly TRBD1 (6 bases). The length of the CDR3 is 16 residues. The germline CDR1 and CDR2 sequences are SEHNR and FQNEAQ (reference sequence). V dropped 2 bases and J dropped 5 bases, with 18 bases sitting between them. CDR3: CASSLNDLGGPYGYTF. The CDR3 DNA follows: TGTGCCAGCAGCTTAAACGACCTCGGGGGCCCATATGGCTACACCTTC.

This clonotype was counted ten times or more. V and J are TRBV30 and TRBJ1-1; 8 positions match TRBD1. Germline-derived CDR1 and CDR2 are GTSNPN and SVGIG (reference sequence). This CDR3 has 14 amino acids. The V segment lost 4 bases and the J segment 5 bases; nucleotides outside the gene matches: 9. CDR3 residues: CAWTQQGAGTEAFF. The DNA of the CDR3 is TGTGCCTGGACCCAGCAGGGGGCAGGAACTGAAGCTTTCTTT.